The entry below describes one TCR beta chain. Its specificity is unknown. This entry belongs to a study of shared clonotypes between healthy human individuals. For the study at large: Each donor's CD8 memory used one plate, CD8 naive two, each CD4 subset three. Broader study findings: Clonotypes that were shared across a few donors made up around 4.6% of naive CD4 clonotypes.

TCRdb's table, derived via immunoSEQ multiplex PCR, lists solely in-frame clones and lacks some. The sample contains about 340,000 clones, 73% of which appear only once. V was pared by 3 bases and J by 0 bases, with 11 bases between. This CDR3 spans 15 amino acids. The germline gives CDR1 MNHEY, CDR2 SMNVEV (reference sequence). The material sequenced was memory CD4+ T cells sorted from blood. Subset reported: CD45RA-negative fraction. This TCR came from a man aged 25 to 45 in good health. This rearrangement joins TRBV27 to TRBJ1-1, with D hard to call. The CDR3 bases are TGTGCCAGCAGTTTTAACGTCAAGATGAACACTGAAGCTTTCTTT. Its protein product is CASSFNVKMNTEAFF.